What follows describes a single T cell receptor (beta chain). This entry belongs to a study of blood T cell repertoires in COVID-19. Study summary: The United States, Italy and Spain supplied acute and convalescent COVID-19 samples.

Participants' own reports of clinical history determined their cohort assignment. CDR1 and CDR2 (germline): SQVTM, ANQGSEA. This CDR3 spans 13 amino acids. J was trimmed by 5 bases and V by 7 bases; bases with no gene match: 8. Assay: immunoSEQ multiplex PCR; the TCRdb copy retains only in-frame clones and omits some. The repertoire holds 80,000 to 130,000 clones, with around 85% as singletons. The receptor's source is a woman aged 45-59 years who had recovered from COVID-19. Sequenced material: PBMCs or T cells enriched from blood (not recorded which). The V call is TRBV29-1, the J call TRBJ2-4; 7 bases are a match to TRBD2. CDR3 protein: CSALGGVQNIQYF. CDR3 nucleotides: TGCAGCGCCCTGGGGGGGGTCCAAAACATTCAGTACTTC.